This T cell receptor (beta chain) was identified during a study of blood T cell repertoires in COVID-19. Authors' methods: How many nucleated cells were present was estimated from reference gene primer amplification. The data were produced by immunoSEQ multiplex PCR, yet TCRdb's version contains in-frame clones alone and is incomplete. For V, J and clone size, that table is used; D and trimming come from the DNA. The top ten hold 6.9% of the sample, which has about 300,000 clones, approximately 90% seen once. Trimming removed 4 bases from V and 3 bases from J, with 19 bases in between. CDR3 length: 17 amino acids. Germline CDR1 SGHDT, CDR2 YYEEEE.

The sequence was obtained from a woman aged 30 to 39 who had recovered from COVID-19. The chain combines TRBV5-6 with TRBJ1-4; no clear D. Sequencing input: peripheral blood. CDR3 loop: CASSDKGGWGANEKLFF. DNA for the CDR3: TGTGCCAGCAGCGACAAGGGAGGTTGGGGTGCTAATGAAAAACTGTTTTTT.